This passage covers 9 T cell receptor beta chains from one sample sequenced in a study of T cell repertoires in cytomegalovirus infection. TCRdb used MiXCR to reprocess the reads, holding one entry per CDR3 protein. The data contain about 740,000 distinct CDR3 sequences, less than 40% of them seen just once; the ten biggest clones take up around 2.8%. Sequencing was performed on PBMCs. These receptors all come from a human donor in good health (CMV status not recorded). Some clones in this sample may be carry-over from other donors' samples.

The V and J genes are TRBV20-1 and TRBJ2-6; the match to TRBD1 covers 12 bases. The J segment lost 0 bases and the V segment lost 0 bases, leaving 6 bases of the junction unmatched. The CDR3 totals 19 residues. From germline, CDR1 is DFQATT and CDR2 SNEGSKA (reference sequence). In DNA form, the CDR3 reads TGCAGTGCTAGAGAAATCCGGGACAGGGGGCTCTCTGGGGCCAACGTCCTGACTTTC. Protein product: CSAREIRDRGLSGANVLTF.

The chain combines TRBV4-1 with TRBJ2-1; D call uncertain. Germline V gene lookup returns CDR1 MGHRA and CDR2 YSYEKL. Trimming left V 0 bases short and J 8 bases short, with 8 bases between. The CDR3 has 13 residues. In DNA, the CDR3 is TGCGCCAGCAGCCAAGATATGAGAGATGAGCAGTTCTTC. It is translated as CASSQDMRDEQFF.

In nucleotides, the CDR3 is TGTGCCAGCAGTTCACTGGGACAGGGGTATAGCAATCAGCCCCAGCATTTT. It specifies CASSSLGQGYSNQPQHF. V gene TRBV12-3 or TRBV12-4 combines with J gene TRBJ1-5; 10 nucleotides align to TRBD1. Trimming removed 4 bases from V and 0 bases from J; junction bases left unmatched: 6. The CDR3 is 17 residues long.

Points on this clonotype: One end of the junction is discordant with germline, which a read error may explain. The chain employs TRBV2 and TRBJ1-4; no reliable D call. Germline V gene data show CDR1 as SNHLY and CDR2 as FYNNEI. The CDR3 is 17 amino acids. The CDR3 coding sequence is TGTGCCAGCAGTCTCACACAAGGACGGGCAACTAATGAACAACTGTTTTTT. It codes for CASSLTQGRATNEQLFF.

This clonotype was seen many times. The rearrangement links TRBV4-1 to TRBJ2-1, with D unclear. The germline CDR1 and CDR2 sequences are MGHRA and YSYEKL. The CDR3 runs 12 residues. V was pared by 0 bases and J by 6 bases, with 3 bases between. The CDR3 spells CASSQDPNEQFF. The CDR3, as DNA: TGCGCCAGCAGCCAAGATCCCAATGAGCAGTTCTTC.

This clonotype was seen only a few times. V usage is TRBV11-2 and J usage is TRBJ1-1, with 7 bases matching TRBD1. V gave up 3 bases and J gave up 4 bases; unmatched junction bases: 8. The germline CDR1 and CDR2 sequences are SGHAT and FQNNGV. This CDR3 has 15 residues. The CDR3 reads CASSFLQGSGTEAFF. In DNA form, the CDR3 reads TGTGCCAGCAGCTTCCTACAGGGGTCCGGCACTGAAGCTTTCTTT.

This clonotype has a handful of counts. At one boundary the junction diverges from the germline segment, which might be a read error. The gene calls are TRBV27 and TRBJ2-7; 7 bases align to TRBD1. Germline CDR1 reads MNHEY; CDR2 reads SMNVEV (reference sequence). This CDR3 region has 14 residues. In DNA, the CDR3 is TGTGCCAGCAGTCTATCCCGAGGGGGCAACGAGCAGTACTTC. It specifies CASSLSRGGNEQYF.

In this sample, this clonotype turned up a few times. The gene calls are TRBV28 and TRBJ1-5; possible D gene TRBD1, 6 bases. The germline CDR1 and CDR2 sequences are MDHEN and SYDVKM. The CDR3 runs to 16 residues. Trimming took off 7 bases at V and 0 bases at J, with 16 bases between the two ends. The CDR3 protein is CASITGIRGSNQPQHF. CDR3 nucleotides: TGTGCCAGCATCACAGGGATCCGCGGTAGCAATCAGCCCCAGCATTTT. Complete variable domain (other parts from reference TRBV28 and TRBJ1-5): DVKVTQSSRYLVKRTGEKVFLECVQDMDHENMFWYRQDPGLGLRLIYFSYDVKMKEKGDIPEGYSVSREKKERFSLILESASTNQTSMYLCASITGIRGSNQPQHFGDGTRLSIL.

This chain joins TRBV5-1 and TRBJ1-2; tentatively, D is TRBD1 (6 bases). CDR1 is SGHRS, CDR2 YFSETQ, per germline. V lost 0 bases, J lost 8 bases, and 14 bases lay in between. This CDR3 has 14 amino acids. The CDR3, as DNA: TGCGCCAGCAGCTTGGCAGGGGCGACCAGGGGCTACACCTTC. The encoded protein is CASSLAGATRGYTF. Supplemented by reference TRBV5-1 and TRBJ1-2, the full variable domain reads KAGVTQTPRYLIKTRGQQVTLSCSPISGHRSVSWYQQTPGQGLQFLFEYFSETQRNKGNFPGRFSGRQFSNSRSEMNVSTLELGDSALYLCASSLAGATRGYTFGSGTRLTVV.